The 21 T cell receptor beta chains below were found in one sample sequenced in a study of blood T cell repertoires in COVID-19. Assay: immunoSEQ multiplex PCR; the TCRdb copy retains only in-frame clones and omits some. The sample has more than 90,000 clones; under 85% are singletons. The sample taken for sequencing was peripheral blood. The origin of the receptors is a human donor in a cohort sampled during active COVID-19.

The chain recombines TRBV4-2 with TRBJ2-1, with 8 positions matching TRBD1. V was pared by 0 bases and J by 2 bases, with 6 bases of the junction left unmatched. CDR1 and CDR2 from the germline V gene are LGHNA and YNFKEQ. The CDR3 spans 17 residues. The CDR3 DNA reads as TGTGCCAGCAGCCAAGATCAGAACAGGGGGACCTACAATGAGCAGTTCTTC. Translating gives CASSQDQNRGTYNEQFF.

The chain combines TRBV28 with TRBJ1-4; the D gene is possibly TRBD1 (6 bases). V lost 3 bases to trimming and J lost 5 bases, with 13 bases between them. The CDR3 length is 15 residues. CDR1 is MDHEN and CDR2 is SYDVKM in the germline V gene. The CDR3 coding sequence is TGTGCCAGCAGTTTCATGGACAGTCCCAATGAAAAACTGTTTTTT. Protein product: CASSFMDSPNEKLFF.

The genes are TRBV7-2 and TRBJ1-1; the match to TRBD1 covers 8 bases. The germline V gene encodes CDR1 SGHTA and CDR2 FQGNSA. The junction had 12 bases not matched to a gene; V was cut back by 1 base and J by 5 bases. The length of the CDR3 is 17 residues. The CDR3 loop reads CASSLGTGGSLRTEAFF. For the CDR3, the DNA is TGTGCCAGCAGCTTAGGTACAGGGGGTTCTTTAAGAACTGAAGCTTTCTTT.

This chain links TRBV14 with TRBJ2-7, with 7 positions matching TRBD1. The CDR3 is 14 residues long. J was trimmed by 2 bases and V by 0 bases; bases with no gene match: 1. Germline loops: CDR1 SGHDN, CDR2 FVKESK. The DNA of the CDR3 is TGTGCCAGCAGCCAAGAAACAGGGGCCTACGAGCAGTACTTC. This translates into CASSQETGAYEQYF.

This chain uses TRBV19 with TRBJ1-5; TRBD1 matches at 10 bases. This CDR3 is 15 amino acids long. Trimming at V came to 1 base and at J to 6 bases, leaving 3 bases not matched to a gene. Germline V gene data show CDR1 as LNHDA and CDR2 as SQIVND (reference sequence). CDR3 nucleotide sequence: TGTGCCAGTAGTATAGGACAGGGGGCGATTCAGCCCCAGCATTTT. This translates into CASSIGQGAIQPQHF.

The chain is built from TRBV25-1 and TRBJ2-6; 8 bases are a match to TRBD1. The CDR3 covers 16 residues. CDR1 and CDR2 (germline): MGHDK, SYGVNS. J was trimmed by 2 bases and V by 7 bases; bases with no gene match: 7. The CDR3 nucleotides read TGTGCCAGCACCGAGGACAGGGCCCCTGGGGCCAACGTCCTGACTTTC. Translation: CASTEDRAPGANVLTF.

This clone is medium-sized (0.01 to 0.1%). The chain has TRBV9 and TRBJ2-7, with D unresolved. The CDR3 covers 11 residues. Trimming removed 7 bases from V and 2 bases from J, with 7 bases in between. Germline lookup yields CDR1 SGDLS and CDR2 YYNGEE. The CDR3 protein is CASGTTYEQYF. The DNA of the CDR3 is TGTGCCAGCGGTACTACCTACGAGCAGTACTTC.

This rearrangement joins TRBV3-1 (or the pseudogene TRBV3-2) to TRBJ2-7; 8 nucleotides match TRBD2. Germline V gene data show CDR1 as LGHDT and CDR2 as YNNKEL (reference sequence). J lost 2 bases, V lost 3 bases, and 6 bases had no gene match. The CDR3 extends over 15 amino acids. For the CDR3, the DNA is TGTGCCAGCAGCCACGCAAGCGGGAGCCCCTACGAGCAGTACTTC. Protein sequence: CASSHASGSPYEQYF.

This rearrangement joins TRBV11-3 to TRBJ2-7, with D possibly being TRBD2 (7 bases). This CDR3 is 15 amino acids long. The germline V and J ends were trimmed by 5 bases and 1 base, with 15 bases remaining between them. The germline gives CDR1 SGHNT, CDR2 YENEEA. The CDR3 sequence is CASSPRGGGSYEQYF. DNA of the CDR3: TGTGCCAGCAGCCCCCGAGGGGGGGGATCCTACGAGCAGTACTTC.

This clone was detected a few times. The chain recombines TRBV11-1 with TRBJ1-6; 8 nucleotides align to TRBD1. Germline CDR1 SGHAT, CDR2 FQDESV (reference sequence). The CDR3 loop spans 14 amino acids. Trimming at V came to 5 bases and at J to 6 bases, leaving 3 bases not matched to a gene. The CDR3 nucleotides are TGTGCCAGCAGCACGGACAGGGTTAATTCACCCCTCCACTTT. Translating it yields CASSTDRVNSPLHF.

V gene TRBV19 combines with J gene TRBJ2-7; 8 nucleotides align to TRBD1. This CDR3 has 15 amino acids. Germline V gene lookup returns CDR1 LNHDA and CDR2 SQIVND (reference sequence). The V segment lost 6 bases and the J segment 1 base; nucleotides outside the gene matches: 8. The CDR3 sequence: CASRQPGQASYEQYF. The CDR3 bases are TGTGCCAGTAGACAACCGGGACAGGCATCCTACGAGCAGTACTTC. The full variable domain, rest sourced from reference TRBV19 and TRBJ2-7, is DGGITQSPKYLFRKEGQNVTLSCEQNLNHDAMYWYRQDPGQGLRLIYYSQIVNDFQKGDIAEGYSVSREKKESFPLTVTSAQKNPTAFYLCASRQPGQASYEQYFGPGTRLTVT.

V is TRBV6-1 and J is TRBJ1-2; no definite D call. CDR3 size: 13 residues. Between the trimmed V and J ends, which lost 2 bases and 8 bases, there was a span of 12 bases. The germline V gene encodes CDR1 MNHNS and CDR2 SASEGT. The CDR3 coding sequence is TGTGCCAGCAGTGAATGGCTCCAACAGGGCTACACCTTC. This encodes CASSEWLQQGYTF.

This chain links TRBV18 with TRBJ2-7; 9 bases align to TRBD1. With V trimmed by 2 bases and J by 4 bases, 3 bases remained unmatched. Germline V gene data show CDR1 as KGHSH and CDR2 as LQKENI. There are 14 residues in the CDR3. CDR3 region: CASSPGGQGYEQYF. Here the CDR3 DNA reads TGTGCCAGCTCACCAGGGGGACAGGGATACGAGCAGTACTTC.

The gene calls are TRBV5-1 and TRBJ2-7; perhaps TRBD2 as D (7 bases). CDR1 SGHRS and CDR2 YFSETQ come from the germline V gene. V gave up 0 bases and J gave up 4 bases, with 14 bases separating them. There are 15 residues in the CDR3. The CDR3 nucleotides are TGCGCCAGCAGCTTGGTTGGAGGGGGGGATTACGAGCAGTACTTC. It is translated as CASSLVGGGDYEQYF.

This clone has only one observation. The chain links TRBV11-2 to TRBJ2-1; 12 nucleotides match TRBD2. V shed 8 bases, J shed 8 bases, and the junction held 10 bases outside the gene matches. This CDR3 spans 15 amino acids. Germline V gives CDR1 SGHAT, CDR2 FQNNGV. The CDR3 is CASATLAGGLYEQFF. The DNA for the CDR3 is TGTGCCAGCGCGACGCTAGCGGGGGGGCTATATGAGCAGTTCTTC.

The rearrangement uses TRBV6-2 or TRBV6-3 and TRBJ2-7; TRBD2 matches 8 bases. From germline, CDR1 is MNHEY and CDR2 SVGEGT. CDR3 length: 14 amino acids. V dropped 0 bases and J dropped 7; count of bases not matched to a gene: 5. DNA of the CDR3: TGTGCCAGCAGTTACTCGAAAACTAGCGGAGAGCAGTACTTC. Translated, it gives CASSYSKTSGEQYF.

The genes are TRBV19 and TRBJ2-3; 8 bases are shared with TRBD1. The CDR3 has 15 amino acids. V was clipped by 9 bases and J by 5 bases; unmatched bases: 13. Germline values: CDR1 LNHDA, CDR2 SQIVND (reference sequence). The CDR3, as DNA: TGTGCCAGCACCCGAAGGACAGGGTACGAAGATACGCAGTATTTT. This sequence encodes CASTRRTGYEDTQYF.

The chain employs TRBV19 and TRBJ1-2; 7 positions agree with TRBD1. Per germline, CDR1 LNHDA and CDR2 SQIVND (reference sequence). The CDR3 has 16 residues. Germline trimming cut 3 bases from V and 2 bases from J; bases unmatched to any gene: 9. The CDR3 DNA follows: TGTGCCAGTAGTATTCAGGGGGGACTCTACAACTATGGCTACACCTTC. This encodes CASSIQGGLYNYGYTF.

The chain has TRBV15 and TRBJ2-7; possibly TRBD2 for D (5 bases). This CDR3 spans 16 amino acids. The germline V gene encodes CDR1 LNHNV and CDR2 YYDKDF (reference sequence). With 1 base removed from V and 6 bases from J, the gap between germline ends came to 19 bases. The CDR3 region is CATSRGTAYYWREQYF. For the CDR3, the DNA is TGTGCCACCAGCAGAGGGACTGCATACTACTGGCGCGAGCAGTACTTC.

This chain uses TRBV7-9 with TRBJ1-1; unclear D gene. The V and J ends lost 0 bases and 1 base respectively, with 9 bases between them. Per the germline V gene, CDR1 is SEHNR and CDR2 is FQNEAQ (reference sequence). This CDR3 is 15 amino acids long. The CDR3 DNA is TGTGCCAGCAGCTTAGCCGGAAGACAGAACACTGAAGCTTTCTTT. Its translation: CASSLAGRQNTEAFF.

The genes are TRBV5-1 and TRBJ2-5; TRBD1 matches 7 bases. This CDR3 region has 13 residues. V trimming: 6 bases; J trimming: 3 bases; junction bases outside the gene matches: 5. In germline, CDR1 is SGHRS, CDR2 YFSETQ. As DNA, the CDR3 is TGCGCCAGCACCGGTGGGACAGAAGAGACCCAGTACTTC. Its translation is CASTGGTEETQYF. Supplemented by reference TRBV5-1 and TRBJ2-5, the full variable domain reads KAGVTQTPRYLIKTRGQQVTLSCSPISGHRSVSWYQQTPGQGLQFLFEYFSETQRNKGNFPGRFSGRQFSNSRSEMNVSTLELGDSALYLCASTGGTEETQYFGPGTRLLVL.